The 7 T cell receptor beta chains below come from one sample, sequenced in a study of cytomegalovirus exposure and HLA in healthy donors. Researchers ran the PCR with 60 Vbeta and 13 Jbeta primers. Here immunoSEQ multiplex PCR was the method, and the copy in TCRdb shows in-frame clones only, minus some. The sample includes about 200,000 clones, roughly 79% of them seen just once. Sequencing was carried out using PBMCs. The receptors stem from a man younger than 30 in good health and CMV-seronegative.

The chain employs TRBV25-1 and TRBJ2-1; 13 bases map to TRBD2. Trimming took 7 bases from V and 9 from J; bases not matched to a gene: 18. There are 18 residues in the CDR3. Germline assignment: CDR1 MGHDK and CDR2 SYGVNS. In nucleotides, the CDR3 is TGTGCCAGCACCCCCACCCCAGGACTAGCGGGAGTATCAGCTGAGCAGTTCTTC. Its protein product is CASTPTPGLAGVSAEQFF.

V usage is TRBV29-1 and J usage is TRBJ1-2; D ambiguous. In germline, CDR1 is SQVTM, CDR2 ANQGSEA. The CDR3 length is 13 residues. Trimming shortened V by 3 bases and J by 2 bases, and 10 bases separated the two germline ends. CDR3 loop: CSVEVGPNYGYTF. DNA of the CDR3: TGCAGCGTTGAGGTCGGTCCGAACTATGGCTACACCTTC.

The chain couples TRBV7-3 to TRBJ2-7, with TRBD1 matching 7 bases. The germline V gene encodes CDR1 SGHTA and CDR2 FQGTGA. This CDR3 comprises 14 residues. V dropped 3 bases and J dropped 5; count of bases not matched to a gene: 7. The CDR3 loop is CASSLAGGSHEQYF. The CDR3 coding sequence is TGTGCCAGCAGCTTGGCAGGGGGATCCCACGAGCAGTACTTC.

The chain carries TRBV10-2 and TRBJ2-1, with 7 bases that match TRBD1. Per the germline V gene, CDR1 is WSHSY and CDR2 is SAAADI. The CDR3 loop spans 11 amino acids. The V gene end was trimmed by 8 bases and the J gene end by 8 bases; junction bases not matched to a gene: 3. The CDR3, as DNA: TGCGCCAGCTCGACAGGGTATGAGCAGTTCTTC. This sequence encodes CASSTGYEQFF.

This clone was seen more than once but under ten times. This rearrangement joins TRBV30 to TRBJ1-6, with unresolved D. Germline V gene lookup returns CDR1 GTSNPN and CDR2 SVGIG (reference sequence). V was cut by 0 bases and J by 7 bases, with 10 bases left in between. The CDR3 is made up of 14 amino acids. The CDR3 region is CAWSVAGGNSPLHF. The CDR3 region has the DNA TGTGCCTGGAGTGTGGCGGGAGGGAATTCACCCCTCCACTTT.

The CDR3 is CASSLSVIGAGGTPQHF. The CDR3 DNA is TGTGCCAGCAGTTTATCGGTGATTGGGGCAGGGGGAACGCCCCAGCATTTT. The chain couples TRBV27 to TRBJ1-5; the match to TRBD1 covers 7 bases. This CDR3 is built from 17 residues. Germline CDR1 reads MNHEY; CDR2 reads SMNVEV (reference sequence). V was clipped by 0 bases and J by 9 bases; unmatched bases: 14.

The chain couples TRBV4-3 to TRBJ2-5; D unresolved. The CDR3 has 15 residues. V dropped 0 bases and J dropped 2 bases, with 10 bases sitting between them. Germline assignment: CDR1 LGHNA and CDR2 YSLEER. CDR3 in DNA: TGCGCCAGCAGCCAAGATAGAACAGAGCAAGAGACCCAGTACTTC. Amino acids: CASSQDRTEQETQYF.